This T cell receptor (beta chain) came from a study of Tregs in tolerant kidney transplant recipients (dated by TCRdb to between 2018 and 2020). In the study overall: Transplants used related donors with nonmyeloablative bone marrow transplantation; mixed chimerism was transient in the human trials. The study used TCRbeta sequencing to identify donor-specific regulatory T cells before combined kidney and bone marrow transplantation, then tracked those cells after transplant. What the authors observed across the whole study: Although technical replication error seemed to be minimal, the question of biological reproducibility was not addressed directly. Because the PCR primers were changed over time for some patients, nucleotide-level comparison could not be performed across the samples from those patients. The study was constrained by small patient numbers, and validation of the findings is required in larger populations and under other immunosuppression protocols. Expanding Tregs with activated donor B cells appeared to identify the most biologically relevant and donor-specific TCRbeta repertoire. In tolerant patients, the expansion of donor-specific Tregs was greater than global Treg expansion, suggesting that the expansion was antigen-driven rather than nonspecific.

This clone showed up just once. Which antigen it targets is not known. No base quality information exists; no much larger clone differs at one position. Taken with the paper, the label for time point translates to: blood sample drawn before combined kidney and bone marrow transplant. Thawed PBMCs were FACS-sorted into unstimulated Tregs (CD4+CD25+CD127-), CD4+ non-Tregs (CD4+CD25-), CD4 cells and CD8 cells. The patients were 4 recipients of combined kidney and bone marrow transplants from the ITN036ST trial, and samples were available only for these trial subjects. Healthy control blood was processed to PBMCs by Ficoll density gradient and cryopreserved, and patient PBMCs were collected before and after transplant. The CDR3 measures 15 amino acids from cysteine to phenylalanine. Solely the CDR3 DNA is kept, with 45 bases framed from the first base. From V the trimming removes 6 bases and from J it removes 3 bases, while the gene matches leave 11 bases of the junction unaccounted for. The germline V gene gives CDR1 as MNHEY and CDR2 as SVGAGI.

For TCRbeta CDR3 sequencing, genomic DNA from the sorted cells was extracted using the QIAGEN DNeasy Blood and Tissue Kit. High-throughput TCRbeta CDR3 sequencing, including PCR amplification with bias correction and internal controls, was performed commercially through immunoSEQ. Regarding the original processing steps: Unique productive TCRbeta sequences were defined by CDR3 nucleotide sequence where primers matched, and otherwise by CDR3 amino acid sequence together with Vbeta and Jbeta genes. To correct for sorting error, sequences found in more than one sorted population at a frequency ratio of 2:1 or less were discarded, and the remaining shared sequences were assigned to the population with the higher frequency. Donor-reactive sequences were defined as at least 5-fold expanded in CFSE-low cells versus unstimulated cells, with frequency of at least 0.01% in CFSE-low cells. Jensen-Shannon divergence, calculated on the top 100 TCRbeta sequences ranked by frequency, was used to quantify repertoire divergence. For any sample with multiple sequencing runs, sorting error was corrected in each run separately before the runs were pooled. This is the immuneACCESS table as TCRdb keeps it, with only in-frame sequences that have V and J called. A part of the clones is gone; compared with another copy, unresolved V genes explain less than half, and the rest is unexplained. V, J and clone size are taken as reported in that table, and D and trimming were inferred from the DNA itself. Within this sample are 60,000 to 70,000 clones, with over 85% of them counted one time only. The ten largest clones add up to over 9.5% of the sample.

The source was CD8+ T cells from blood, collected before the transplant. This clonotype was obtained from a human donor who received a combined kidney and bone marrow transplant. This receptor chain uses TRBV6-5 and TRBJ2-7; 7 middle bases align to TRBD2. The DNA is TGTGCCAGCAGATACGCAAAGGGGAGGGTCTACGAGCAGTACTTC. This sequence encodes CASRYAKGRVYEQYF.